This entry is about one TCR beta chain. Its antigen has not been determined. No base-level quality is on record; no much larger clone is a single base apart. Libraries were prepared through RACE. The instrument was a NextSeq 500. During library preparation, unique molecular identifiers were attached to individual cDNA molecules so that TCRs could be counted quantitatively and reproducibly. For every blood RNA sample, sequencing covered both the TCR alpha and TCR beta chains. As for the original processing: The median number of TCRs per sample was some 100,000, ranging from about 20,000 to 700,000. V, J and CDR3 annotation of the TCR reads was performed with the Decombinator software suite. For PS versus PT1 abundance plots, all samples were subsampled to the same number of TCRs (28,000). TCRs were defined as expanded if absent before sensitization and observed at least eight times at the 2-week time point. Through fastp at Q25 and MiXCR, TCRdb rebuilt clones from the public reads, retaining in-frame beta chains. Records with the same CDR3 protein are collapsed into one entry carrying the most frequent genes and DNA. TCRdb's processing, not the authors' own work, is the source of the V and J calls. The sample contains roughly 94,000 distinct CDR3 sequences, about 9.3% of them found a single time. Clones ranked in the top ten supply about 2% of the sample.

According to the germline V gene (reference sequence), CDR1 reads DFQATT and CDR2 reads SNEGSKA. V is pruned by 4 bases and J by 11 bases, leaving 10 bases of the junction without a gene match. The CDR3, cysteine through phenylalanine, is 12 amino acids long. Only the CDR3 DNA is retained, 36 bases long and in frame from the first base. Taken with the paper, the label for time point translates to: patch test 2, 6 weeks after DPC sensitization. What the treatment or condition label conveys for this sample: therapeutic diphenylcyclopropenone sensitization with weekly scalp DPC. At every patch-test visit, the blood draw took place before the patch test was put on. Patients were considered eligible if aged 18 to 70, diagnosed with alopecia and deemed suitable for DPC therapy, and patients were excluded if pregnant. Total RNA was isolated from unfractionated whole blood collected in Tempus Blood RNA tubes.

This sample is drawn from a study of human T cells and chemical hapten exposure listed by TCRdb under 2021. About the investigation overall: For sensitization, 2% DPC in acetone was applied to a roughly 2 cm by roughly 2 cm area of upper inner arm skin. Patients additionally received weekly therapeutic DPC doses to the scalp throughout the roughly 26-week study period. Patch tests used Finn chambers with 0.01% DPC on the upper back, scored after 6 days by International Contact Dermatitis Research Group standards. The mostly female patient cohort included alopecia areata with under or over 50% scalp involvement, alopecia totalis and alopecia universalis. The libraries were sequenced as a pool, and the TCR yield per sample differed mostly because of small variations in library volumes within the pool. In alopecia patients, the study followed how the peripheral blood TCR repertoire changed in vivo over primary and secondary sensitization to diphenylcyclopropenone (DPC), a hapten. Blood was sampled from patients pre-sensitization (week 0) and at 2, 6 and about 24 weeks after DPC sensitization. Blood for TCR sequencing was provided by twenty-nine alopecia patients at one to four time points (pre-sensitization, 2, 6 and 24 weeks).

Overall study results and their limits: A positive correlation was found between the number of PT1 expanded TCRs and patch test score, with significance reached at thresholds 8, 16 and 32 but not 4. Significantly more large CDR3 similarity clusters were formed by expanded TCRs than by pre-sensitization or healthy control sets, consistent with antigen-driven responses. DPC sensitization did not change how many TCRs were above 1 in 1000 frequency, and no evidence was found of alterations in global repertoire structure. Repeated subsampling changed both the strength of the expansion versus patch-test correlation and the threshold at which that correlation became significant. Alopecia, a presumed autoimmune disease, was present in all patients, so the immune response of the patients might differ from that of healthy individuals.

This sample comprised whole blood, obtained in connection with sensitization to the hapten diphenylcyclopropenone (DPC). This clonotype originated in a woman aged 40-49 years with alopecia areata. Some clones in this sample may be carry-over from other donors' samples. Recombination joined TRBV20-1 with TRBJ1-1; the central 7 bases match TRBD1. The DNA is as follows: TGCAGTGCTAAAAGGGGGCAGGACACGGCTTTCTTT. This translates into CSAKRGQDTAFF.